These 4 T cell receptor beta chains came from one sample sequenced in a study of blood T cell repertoires in COVID-19. The table came from immunoSEQ multiplex PCR; TCRdb's copy has only in-frame clones and leaves some out. The profile shows 210,000 or so clones, more than 75% of them singletons. Sequencing was done on a sample of peripheral blood. The source is a man aged 35-49 years with active or convalescent COVID-19.

The J gene is TRBJ2-7, the V gene TRBV2; tentatively, D is TRBD1 (5 bases). The CDR3 extends over 11 amino acids. V was cut by 10 bases and J by 2 bases, with 9 bases left in between. Germline assignment: CDR1 SNHLY and CDR2 FYNNEI. CDR3 amino acids: CATRQTYEQYF. The CDR3 DNA follows: TGTGCCACCCGACAGACCTACGAGCAGTACTTC.

This chain connects TRBV19 to TRBJ1-5, with 9 bases matching TRBD1. V was pared by 6 bases and J by 4 bases, with 10 bases of the junction left unmatched. The V gene's germline CDR1 is LNHDA and CDR2 SQIVND (reference sequence). This CDR3 comprises 16 residues. CDR3 protein: CASSNLPGQGNQPQHF. The CDR3, as DNA: TGTGCCAGTAGCAACTTACCGGGACAGGGAAATCAGCCCCAGCATTTT.

This clone was counted once. The V gene is TRBV6-5, the J gene TRBJ2-7; TRBD1 matches at 10 bases. CDR1 is MNHEY, CDR2 SVGAGI, per germline. The CDR3 is made up of 14 amino acids. The V gene end was trimmed by 6 bases and the J gene end by 5 bases; junction bases not matched to a gene: 7. CDR3 loop: CASSYRDRGDEQYF. CDR3 in DNA: TGTGCCAGCAGCTACCGGGACAGGGGAGACGAGCAGTACTTC.

This clone was recorded only once. The chain employs TRBV12-5 and TRBJ2-1; perhaps TRBD1 as D (5 bases). Trimming cost V 2 bases and J 3 bases, with 11 bases left between them. Per germline, CDR1 LGHNT and CDR2 FRNRAP. The CDR3 is 15 amino acids. The CDR3 coding sequence is TGTGCTAGTGGTTTGATCTCCAGGGACTACAATGAGCAGTTCTTC. Translation gives CASGLISRDYNEQFF.